This T cell receptor beta chain was profiled in a study of blood T cell repertoires in COVID-19. Across the whole study: There were acute and convalescent COVID-19 samples, and they came from the United States, Italy and Spain. In each case, the material was cDNA or gDNA derived from T cells, B-cell-depleted T cells, or PBMCs.

Clones were sequenced by immunoSEQ multiplex PCR, and TCRdb holds only the in-frame ones, with some missing. This sample has approximately 300,000 clones, with roughly 90% found just once. Allocation to cohorts depended on clinical history reported by the participants. Recovered participants had two consecutive negative NP/OP PCR tests, healthcare professional clearance, or symptom resolution. V lost 1 base, J lost 1 base, and 6 bases stayed unmatched. CDR1 and CDR2 from the germline V gene are SGHTA and FQGNSA. This CDR3 has 16 residues. The sequence derives from a man aged 60 to 69 who had recovered from COVID-19. Sequenced material: PBMCs or T cells enriched from blood (not recorded which). V and J are TRBV7-2 and TRBJ2-7; 8 bases line up with TRBD2. CDR3 DNA: TGTGCCAGCAGCTTAGGGATTAGCGGGGTATCCTACGAGCAGTACTTC. This translates into CASSLGISGVSYEQYF. The whole variable domain, filled in from reference TRBV7-2 and TRBJ2-7, reads GAGVSQSPSNKVTEKGKDVELRCDPISGHTALYWYRQSLGQGLEFLIYFQGNSAPDKSGLPSDRFSAERTGGSVSTLTIQRTQQEDSAVYLCASSLGISGVSYEQYFGPGTRLTVT.